This TCR beta chain was recovered during a study of regulatory T cells in long-lasting Graves disease. The time point is: persistent/refractory GD, antithyroid drugs over 5 years with positive TRAb. The authors made the TCR library using RNA they extracted from PBMCs. This clonotype was detected ten times or more. This CDR3 is 13 amino acids long. Germline-derived CDR1 and CDR2 are SGHAT and FQDESV (reference sequence). Trimming stripped 2 bases from V and 1 base from J, with 5 bases between. Through Arm-PCR of CDR3 regions and iRepertoire HTBI primers, TCR beta libraries were built. TCRdb ran MiXCR on the multiplex PCR reads and lists one entry per CDR3 protein. This table has under 500,000 distinct CDR3 sequences, about 20% appearing once.

The sequence was obtained from a female donor with Graves disease. The rearrangement links TRBV11-1 to TRBJ1-1; D gene ambiguous. Here the sequenced sample was peripheral blood mononuclear cells (PBMCs), taken when the disease was refractory, from a patient treated with antithyroid drugs. The CDR3 coding sequence is TGTGCCAGCAGCTTAAAGCAGAACACTGAAGCTTTCTTT. Translating it yields CASSLKQNTEAFF.